This TCR beta chain appears in the sequencing data of a study of shared clonotypes between healthy human individuals. Overall study: With ages of 18 to 49, the donors were two women and a few men.

Study-wide results and limits: Tissue TCR repertoires likely differ from these blood-only repertoires. Inspection by rarefaction showed sorted-subset sequencing to be incomplete despite large depth.

Remarks on this clone: Antigen unknown.

The assay was run at deep level. Some clones are missing from TCRdb's copy, which holds only in-frame ones; the method was immunoSEQ multiplex PCR. The table lists millions of clones, approximately 90% of them singletons. The receptor was derived from a man between 18 and 35 years old in good health. Specimen: naive CD4+ T cells sorted from blood. The sample's subset: CD45RA+ positively selected.

The chain's CDR3 is CASSPAGAGTYEQYF. For the CDR3, the DNA is TGTGCCAGCAGCCCCGCTGGGGCTGGAACCTACGAGCAGTACTTC. The gene calls are TRBV28 and TRBJ2-7; D possibly corresponds to TRBD1 (5 bases). The CDR3 is 15 amino acids. Trimming stripped 6 bases from V and 2 bases from J, with 17 bases between. CDR1 is MDHEN, CDR2 SYDVKM, per germline.